A single sample gave rise to the 17 T cell receptor beta chains below, sequenced in a study of OX40 agonist ivuxolimab in advanced cancers. Profiling relied on immunoSEQ multiplex PCR, and the TCRdb table lists in-frame clones only, not all of them. The sample has 55,000 to 70,000 clones, around 90% seen once. The material was CD4+ or CD8+ T cells sorted from blood, obtained in a trial of the OX40 agonist ivuxolimab. The source is an adult with an advanced solid tumor such as melanoma, head and neck, liver or kidney cancer.

The V and J genes are TRBV5-1 and TRBJ1-2; TRBD1 is a possible D gene (6 bases). CDR1 is SGHRS and CDR2 is YFSETQ in the germline V gene. The CDR3 consists of 16 residues. V was clipped by 4 bases and J by 8 bases, with 24 bases between them. CDR3 coding DNA: TGCGCCAGCAGCAAAGATACAGGGTATCTATTCGAAGGCTACACCTTC. It translates to CASSKDTGYLFEGYTF.

J is TRBJ1-5 and V is TRBV25-1, with D hard to call. CDR3 length equals 14 residues. Germline V gives CDR1 MGHDK, CDR2 SYGVNS. The germline V and J ends were trimmed by 5 bases and 5 bases, with 13 bases remaining between them. CDR3 sequence (DNA): TGTGCCAGCAGTCCCGCGGGCATGGATCAGCCCCAGCATTTT. This translates into CASSPAGMDQPQHF.

The chain combines TRBV7-8 with TRBJ2-5, with TRBD1 identical over 7 bases. The J call may be in error: the DNA end matches TRBJ2-7 better. The CDR3 is 14 residues long. CDR1 is SGHVS and CDR2 is FQNEAQ in the germline V gene. The CDR3 spells CASSPSGQAYEQYF. Here the CDR3 DNA reads TGTGCCAGCAGCCCCTCCGGACAGGCCTACGAGCAGTACTTC.

A single count supports this clone. Written as DNA, the CDR3 is TGTGCCAGCAGTGCCCTTCTGGGTGGAGATGGCTACACCTTC. Protein product: CASSALLGGDGYTF. The genes are TRBV6-5 and TRBJ1-2; D not resolved. Trimming took off 5 bases at V and 6 bases at J, with 16 bases between the two ends. CDR1 MNHEY and CDR2 SVGAGI come from the germline V gene. The CDR3 is 14 residues long.

The chain has TRBV6-6 and TRBJ1-2; D call uncertain. Germline lookup yields CDR1 MNHNY and CDR2 SVGAGI (reference sequence). The CDR3 covers 14 residues. Between the trimmed V and J ends, which lost 2 bases and 0 bases, there was a span of 7 bases. The CDR3 bases are TGTGCCAGCAGTTACCACACCACTAACTATGGCTACACCTTC. Encoded protein: CASSYHTTNYGYTF.

In its sample, this clone was seen a few times. The gene calls are TRBV7-9 and TRBJ1-5; 8 bases map to TRBD1. V trimming: 5 bases; J trimming: 3 bases; junction bases outside the gene matches: 6. CDR3 length: 15 residues. From germline, CDR1 is SEHNR and CDR2 FQNEAQ (reference sequence). The CDR3 region is CASSPTGVHNQPQHF. CDR3 DNA: TGTGCCAGCAGCCCGACAGGGGTCCACAATCAGCCCCAGCATTTT.

The CDR3 reads CASRTARYGYTF. The CDR3 region has the DNA TGTGCCAGCAGGACCGCTCGCTATGGCTACACCTTC. The J gene is TRBJ1-2, the V gene TRBV6-5, with no clear D. Trimming cost V 6 bases and J 4 bases, with 9 bases left between them. Germline V gene lookup returns CDR1 MNHEY and CDR2 SVGAGI. The CDR3 has 12 residues.

Details on this clone: Germline and junction disagree at one end, which may indicate a read error. This chain joins TRBV5-5 and TRBJ2-3; D is possibly TRBD1 or TRBD2 (5 bases each). CDR3 length equals 15 residues. Germline CDR1 is SGHKS and CDR2 is YYEKEE (reference sequence). In nucleotides, the CDR3 is TGTGCCAGCTGCTTGGGGGACCCCTGGGCGGATACGCAGTATTTT. Its translation is CASCLGDPWADTQYF.

This CDR3 is CASSFGSGPRDEQFF. The CDR3 nucleotides are TGCGCCAGCAGCTTTGGGTCGGGCCCTAGAGATGAGCAGTTCTTC. The chain is built from TRBV5-1 and TRBJ2-1; D uncertain. CDR1 is SGHRS and CDR2 is YFSETQ in the germline V gene. V was clipped by 2 bases and J by 8 bases, with 17 bases between them. The CDR3 covers 15 residues.

The V gene is TRBV2, the J gene TRBJ2-7, with D unresolved. The CDR3 runs 10 residues. V was clipped by 3 bases and J by 4 bases, with 1 base between them. CDR1 is SNHLY, CDR2 FYNNEI, per germline. In DNA form, the CDR3 reads TGTGCCAGCAGTGATTACGAGCAGTACTTC. This encodes CASSDYEQYF.

The chain combines TRBV7-9 with TRBJ2-3, with D perhaps matching TRBD1 (5 bases). V dropped 3 bases and J dropped 1 base, with 11 bases sitting between them. The length of the CDR3 is 15 residues. Germline V gives CDR1 SEHNR, CDR2 FQNEAQ (reference sequence). The CDR3 nucleotides are TGTGCCAGCAGCTTGGGGCAGGGTGGCACAGATACGCAGTATTTT. Its protein product is CASSLGQGGTDTQYF.

This chain connects TRBV21-1 to TRBJ1-5. TRBV21-1 is a listed pseudogene. The CDR3 runs 14 residues. CDR3 residues: CASSKGPVNQPQHF. CDR3 sequence (DNA): TGTGCCAGCAGCAAAGGTCCGGTTAATCAGCCCCAGCATTTT.

V and J are TRBV7-6 and TRBJ1-6; D not resolved. The germline V and J ends were trimmed by 5 bases and 5 bases, with 16 bases remaining between them. This CDR3 comprises 16 residues. Germline V CDR1 and CDR2: SGHVS, FNYEAQ. The CDR3 nucleotides read TGTGCCAGCAGCCTGCGACTGGCAAGCGATAATTCACCCCTCCACTTT. Amino acid sequence: CASSLRLASDNSPLHF.

V usage is TRBV5-4 and J usage is TRBJ2-7; no clear D gene. V lost 4 bases and J 4 bases, leaving 15 bases between the germline ends. Germline V gene sequence: CDR1 SGHNT, CDR2 YYREEE (reference sequence). The CDR3 has 14 amino acids. CDR3 residues: CASSPEAFGYEQYF. The DNA of the CDR3 is TGTGCCAGCAGCCCCGAGGCATTCGGGTACGAGCAGTACTTC.

This rearrangement joins TRBV9 to TRBJ1-1; D is uncertain. CDR3 length equals 16 residues. Trimming left V 5 bases short and J 0 bases short, with 17 bases between. CDR1 and CDR2 from the germline V gene are SGDLS and YYNGEE. CDR3 DNA: TGTGCCAGCAGGTTTATTCGGACGGAGGTGAACACTGAAGCTTTCTTT. Amino acids: CASRFIRTEVNTEAFF.

The genes are TRBV11-3 and TRBJ2-1; 9 nucleotides agree with TRBD1. Germline V gives CDR1 SGHNT, CDR2 YENEEA. The V and J ends lost 5 bases and 3 bases, in that order; junction bases with no gene match: 8. This CDR3 contains 16 residues. CDR3 loop: CASSPLGQGNYNEQFF. CDR3 coding DNA: TGTGCCAGCAGCCCCTTGGGACAGGGAAACTACAATGAGCAGTTCTTC.

This chain connects TRBV5-1 to TRBJ2-3; tentative D call: TRBD2 (7 bases). The CDR3 is 14 amino acids. Germline-derived CDR1 and CDR2 are SGHRS and YFSETQ. V was pared by 6 bases and J by 2 bases, with 13 bases between. The CDR3 DNA is TGCGCCAGCAAGGGGGGGACCTACACAGATACGCAGTATTTT. Its protein product is CASKGGTYTDTQYF. Full variable domain (missing parts from reference TRBV5-1 and TRBJ2-3): KAGVTQTPRYLIKTRGQQVTLSCSPISGHRSVSWYQQTPGQGLQFLFEYFSETQRNKGNFPGRFSGRQFSNSRSEMNVSTLELGDSALYLCASKGGTYTDTQYFGPGTRLTVL.